This TCR beta chain was captured by sequencing in a study of OX40 agonist ivuxolimab in advanced cancers. The wider study: Under the entry rules, prior anti-PD-1, anti-PD-L1 or anti-CTLA-4 therapy was allowed, and around 36% had some.

Method: immunoSEQ multiplex PCR; TCRdb's copy keeps in-frame clones and lacks some. The data show about 82,000 clones, 80% to 95% seen once. This clone is a singleton in its sample. Germline V CDR1 and CDR2: LNHDA, SQIVND (reference sequence). CDR3 size: 14 residues. V shed 9 bases and J 3 bases; nucleotides not matched to a gene: 5. The source is an adult with an advanced solid tumor such as melanoma, head and neck, liver or kidney cancer. This chain joins TRBV19 and TRBJ2-3, with 11 bases matching TRBD1. The starting material was CD4+ or CD8+ T cells sorted from blood, obtained in a trial of the OX40 agonist ivuxolimab. CDR3 sequence (DNA): TGTGCCAGCAGGGACAGGGGGTCGACAGATACGCAGTATTTT. Amino acid sequence: CASRDRGSTDTQYF.